One sample yielded the 25 T cell receptor beta chains listed below, sequenced in a study of preoperative IRX-2 immunotherapy in early breast cancer. The table came from immunoSEQ multiplex PCR; TCRdb's copy has only in-frame clones and leaves some out. The sample yields under 40,000 clones, 90% to 95% seen once. The treatment here: preoperative locoregional IRX-2 cytokine immunotherapy. Sampling was carried out from a patient treated with IRX-2 immunotherapy. The receptors come from a human donor with breast cancer.

The chain links TRBV6-6 to TRBJ1-2; TRBD1 might be the D (5 bases). Trimming pared 4 bases from V and 5 bases from J, leaving 14 bases between. Per the germline V gene, CDR1 is MNHNY and CDR2 is SVGAGI (reference sequence). CDR3 size: 14 residues. As DNA, the CDR3 is TGTGCCAGCAGTTCTACAGGTTCCCTATATGGCTACACCTTC. Amino acid sequence: CASSSTGSLYGYTF.

The gene calls are TRBV7-6 and TRBJ2-3, with unresolved D. Germline V gene lookup returns CDR1 SGHVS and CDR2 FNYEAQ. Deletions cut 2 bases from V and 4 bases from J, with 7 bases between. There are 13 residues in the CDR3. This CDR3 is CASSLILSDTQYF. CDR3 in DNA: TGTGCCAGCAGCTTAATCCTATCAGATACGCAGTATTTT.

Of note for this clone: The same CDR3 also results from other DNA sequences found in this sample. The chain joins TRBV28 to TRBJ2-7; the D is unclear. The CDR3 has 11 amino acids. With 5 bases removed from V and 8 bases from J, the gap between germline ends came to 10 bases. Per the germline V gene, CDR1 is MDHEN and CDR2 is SYDVKM. CDR3 loop: CASSLLRQQYF. CDR3 nucleotide sequence: TGTGCCAGCAGTCTACTTCGGCAGCAGTACTTC.

J is TRBJ2-7 and V is TRBV5-1, with no clear D. The V gene's germline CDR1 is SGHRS and CDR2 YFSETQ. This CDR3 comprises 13 residues. V was pared by 0 bases and J by 2 bases, with 6 bases between. The CDR3 loop is CASSLGSPYEQYF. The CDR3, as DNA: TGCGCCAGCAGCTTGGGCAGTCCCTACGAGCAGTACTTC.

The rearrangement links TRBV11-2 to TRBJ1-2; TRBD1 agrees at 9 bases. Per the germline V gene, CDR1 is SGHAT and CDR2 is FQNNGV. The CDR3 is made up of 17 amino acids. V lost 2 bases and J lost 8; bases outside the gene matches: 15. CDR3 in DNA: TGTGCCAGCAGCTTACCGGGACAGGGTGCTATCGCATTGGGCTACACCTTC. It is translated as CASSLPGQGAIALGYTF.

This chain links TRBV5-1 with TRBJ2-7, with TRBD1 matching over 7 bases. The germline V gene has CDR1 SGHRS and CDR2 YFSETQ. The J segment lost 0 bases and the V segment lost 0 bases, leaving 0 bases of the junction unmatched. CDR3 size: 14 residues. The CDR3 is CASSLAGGSYEQYF. CDR3 coding DNA: TGCGCCAGCAGCTTGGCAGGGGGCTCCTACGAGCAGTACTTC.

The chain links TRBV18 to TRBJ1-1; possibly TRBD1 for D (6 bases). Trimming stripped 2 bases from V and 3 bases from J, with 13 bases between. Germline lookup yields CDR1 KGHSH and CDR2 LQKENI. This CDR3 spans 15 amino acids. The CDR3 loop reads CASSPNAGADTEAFF. DNA of the CDR3: TGTGCCAGCTCACCAAATGCGGGGGCGGACACTGAAGCTTTCTTT.

This clone occurred once. J is TRBJ2-1 and V is TRBV9; 7 nucleotides align to TRBD2. CDR1 SGDLS and CDR2 YYNGEE come from the germline V gene. V lost 0 bases to trimming and J lost 7 bases; unmatched junction nucleotides: 13. This CDR3 region has 17 residues. The CDR3 DNA reads as TGTGCCAGCAGCGTAGAATCGACTAGCTACTTTGAGAATGAGCAGTTCTTC. It is translated as CASSVESTSYFENEQFF.

The chain has TRBV10-1 and TRBJ2-1; TRBD1 matches 9 bases. Trimming cost V 8 bases and J 9 bases; bases outside gene matches: 8. The CDR3 has 13 residues. Looked up from germline, CDR1 is WNHNN and CDR2 is SYGVQD (reference sequence). The CDR3 region has the DNA TGCGCCAGCCGGGACAGGGTAATCGGTGAGCAGTTCTTC. Translation: CASRDRVIGEQFF.

The chain combines TRBV7-9 with TRBJ2-3; no firm D call. Looked up from germline, CDR1 is SEHNR and CDR2 is FQNEAQ (reference sequence). The CDR3 is made up of 13 amino acids. V lost 5 bases and J lost 4, with 10 bases in between. CDR3 coding DNA: TGTGCCAGCAGCCTGCCCTGGGCAGATACGCAGTATTTT. Amino acids: CASSLPWADTQYF.

CDR3 bases: TGTGCCAGCAGCTTAAACACAGGGGGATTTTCACCCCTCCACTTT. Translating gives CASSLNTGGFSPLHF. The V gene is TRBV7-9, the J gene TRBJ1-6, with 8 positions matching TRBD1. CDR3 length: 15 amino acids. Germline V gene data show CDR1 as SEHNR and CDR2 as FQNEAQ (reference sequence). V trimming: 2 bases; J trimming: 9 bases; junction bases outside the gene matches: 6.

This chain joins TRBV19 and TRBJ1-1; no firm D call. In germline, CDR1 is LNHDA, CDR2 SQIVND (reference sequence). The V end lost 6 bases, the J end lost 1 base, and 9 bases lay between the germline ends. CDR3 length: 13 amino acids. CDR3 DNA: TGTGCCAGTAGGGTCCAGAGGAACACTGAAGCTTTCTTT. As protein: CASRVQRNTEAFF.

The chain uses TRBV5-6 and TRBJ2-4, with 7 positions matching TRBD1. Unmatched junction bases numbered 5, after V lost 2 bases and J lost 3 bases. The CDR3 spans 15 residues. The V gene's germline CDR1 is SGHDT and CDR2 YYEEEE. This chain's CDR3 is CASSLRGGGKNIQYF. In nucleotides, the CDR3 is TGTGCCAGCAGCTTACGAGGGGGCGGCAAAAACATTCAGTACTTC. Combining the CDR3 with reference TRBV5-6 and TRBJ2-4 gives the whole variable domain DAGVTQSPTHLIKTRGQQVTLRCSPKSGHDTVSWYQQALGQGPQFIFQYYEEEERQRGNFPDRFSGHQFPNYSSELNVNALLLGDSALYLCASSLRGGGKNIQYFGAGTRLSVL.

This chain uses TRBV6-1 with TRBJ2-1; 9 bases map to TRBD2. The CDR3 totals 11 residues. In germline, CDR1 is MNHNS, CDR2 SASEGT. The V and J ends lost 1 base and 16 bases, in that order; junction bases with no gene match: 2. This CDR3 is CASSEDGTSFF. The CDR3 DNA is TGTGCCAGCAGTGAAGACGGGACTAGCTTCTTC.

This chain uses TRBV13 with TRBJ1-2, with 9 nucleotides matching TRBD1. Trimming took 0 bases from V and 1 from J; bases not matched to a gene: 3. The CDR3 length is 16 residues. CDR1 is PRHDT and CDR2 is FYEKMQ in the germline V gene (reference sequence). The CDR3: CASSLGGQGGNYGYTF. The DNA of the CDR3 is TGTGCCAGCAGCTTAGGGGGACAGGGTGGTAACTATGGCTACACCTTC.

V is TRBV5-5 and J is TRBJ1-2; D is perhaps TRBD1 (5 bases). The V end was cut by 5 bases, the J end by 2 bases, with 16 bases between. The CDR3 extends over 15 amino acids. The V gene's germline CDR1 is SGHKS and CDR2 YYEKEE (reference sequence). The CDR3 bases are TGTGCCAGCAGTAACTGGAGGGGCGGGAACTATGGCTACACCTTC. Residues: CASSNWRGGNYGYTF.

The V call is TRBV5-6, the J call TRBJ2-1; weak D call: TRBD1 (6 bases). Trimming stripped 6 bases from V and 8 bases from J, with 12 bases between. Germline CDR1 reads SGHDT; CDR2 reads YYEEEE. The CDR3 covers 12 residues. CDR3 nucleotide sequence: TGTGCCAGCAATTACAGGGCCCATGAGCAGTTCTTC. Residues: CASNYRAHEQFF.

The chain joins TRBV6-1 to TRBJ1-3; 9 nucleotides agree with TRBD1. The CDR3 totals 14 residues. Germline V gene sequence: CDR1 MNHNS, CDR2 SASEGT. Losses at the gene ends were 4 bases for V and 2 bases for J; bases not matched to a gene: 0. CDR3 protein: CASSGDRAGNTIYF. The CDR3 DNA reads TGTGCCAGCAGTGGGGACAGGGCTGGAAACACCATATATTTT.

V usage is TRBV7-9 and J usage is TRBJ2-7; D unclear. Germline V CDR1 and CDR2: SEHNR, FQNEAQ (reference sequence). The CDR3 extends over 15 amino acids. V lost 4 bases, J lost 2 bases, and 15 bases lay in between. CDR3 DNA: TGTGCCAGCAGCTCGGATTACCGGGCTGCCTACGAGCAGTACTTC. Protein product: CASSSDYRAAYEQYF.

The V call is TRBV9, the J call TRBJ2-7; D is undetermined. Germline V gives CDR1 SGDLS, CDR2 YYNGEE. The CDR3 loop spans 15 amino acids. The germline V and J ends were trimmed by 4 bases and 0 bases, with 14 bases remaining between them. The CDR3 nucleotides read TGTGCCAGCAGCCCTGAAGGCAGAACCTCCTACGAGCAGTACTTC. Its protein is CASSPEGRTSYEQYF.

The rearrangement links TRBV15 to TRBJ2-7; D gene uncertain. CDR1 is LNHNV and CDR2 is YYDKDF in the germline V gene (reference sequence). This CDR3 has 15 residues. Between the trimmed V and J ends, which lost 0 bases and 1 base, there was a span of 10 bases. CDR3 in amino acids: CATSRDLRDSYEQYF. DNA for the CDR3: TGTGCCACCAGCAGAGATCTTAGGGATTCCTACGAGCAGTACTTC. The variable domain in full, with the rest retrieved from reference TRBV15 and TRBJ2-7, is DAMVIQNPRYQVTQFGKPVTLSCSQTLNHNVMYWYQQKSSQAPKLLFHYYDKDFNNEADTPDNFQSRRPNTSFCFLDIRSPGLGDTAMYLCATSRDLRDSYEQYFGPGTRLTVT.

The chain joins TRBV2 to TRBJ2-5, with D possibly matching TRBD1 (5 bases). Germline V gene data show CDR1 as SNHLY and CDR2 as FYNNEI. V gave up 2 bases and J gave up 5 bases, with 9 bases separating them. CDR3 length equals 13 residues. The CDR3 here is CASSEQGWETQYF. CDR3 nucleotides: TGTGCCAGCAGTGAACAGGGTTGGGAGACCCAGTACTTC.

This clone occurred once. The CDR3 reads CAWSYGTSGINNEQFF. Written as DNA, the CDR3 is TGTGCCTGGAGTTACGGTACTAGCGGGATTAACAATGAGCAGTTCTTC. The V gene is TRBV30, the J gene TRBJ2-1, with 10 bases identical to TRBD2. This CDR3 is 16 amino acids long. The V and J ends lost 2 bases and 5 bases, in that order; junction bases with no gene match: 9. Germline V gene sequence: CDR1 GTSNPN, CDR2 SVGIG (reference sequence).

DNA of the CDR3: TGTGCCAGCAGCAGAGCGGGGGGGGGCACAGATACGCAGTATTTT. It translates to CASSRAGGGTDTQYF. The chain uses TRBV7-2 and TRBJ2-3; 10 bases agree with TRBD2. This CDR3 comprises 15 residues. Germline lookup yields CDR1 SGHTA and CDR2 FQGNSA. The V gene end was trimmed by 5 bases and the J gene end by 1 base; junction bases not matched to a gene: 3.

V and J are TRBV19 and TRBJ2-1, with D perhaps assigned TRBD1 or TRBD2 (7 bases each). The CDR3 consists of 15 residues. Germline V CDR1 and CDR2: LNHDA, SQIVND (reference sequence). V was clipped by 3 bases and J by 7 bases, with 16 bases between them. The CDR3 loop is CASSIQGGKTNEQFF. The DNA of the CDR3 is TGTGCCAGTAGTATTCAGGGGGGGAAAACGAATGAGCAGTTCTTC.